This T cell receptor (beta chain) was captured by sequencing in a study of regulatory T cells in long-lasting Graves disease. Regarding the study as a whole: No thyroid tissue was studied; the work used peripheral blood only.

Time point defined: persistent/refractory GD, antithyroid drugs over 5 years with positive TRAb. Construction of the TCR library relied on RNA isolated from PBMCs. This CDR3 has 17 amino acids. Germline V lookup: CDR1 DFQATT, CDR2 SNEGSKA (reference sequence). Comments on this clonotype: Its antigen remains unknown. A junction boundary mismatches the germline segment, possibly from a read error.

Investigators prepared the TCR beta libraries by applying iRepertoire HTBI primers and Arm-PCR of CDR3 regions. A single record per CDR3 protein comes from TCRdb applying MiXCR to the multiplex PCR reads. The data contain under 500,000 distinct CDR3 sequences, around 20% of them seen just once; the ten biggest clones take up under 25%. The chain combines TRBV20-1 with TRBJ2-5, with D perhaps TRBD2 (6 bases). The clonotype originates from a female donor with Graves disease. The sequencing here drew on peripheral blood mononuclear cells (PBMCs), taken when the disease was refractory, from a patient treated with antithyroid drugs. CDR3 protein: CSVRDLRHGGTPETQYF. The CDR3 DNA reads as TGCAGTGTTAGAGATCTACGGCACGGCGGGACCCCGGAGACCCAGTACTTC.